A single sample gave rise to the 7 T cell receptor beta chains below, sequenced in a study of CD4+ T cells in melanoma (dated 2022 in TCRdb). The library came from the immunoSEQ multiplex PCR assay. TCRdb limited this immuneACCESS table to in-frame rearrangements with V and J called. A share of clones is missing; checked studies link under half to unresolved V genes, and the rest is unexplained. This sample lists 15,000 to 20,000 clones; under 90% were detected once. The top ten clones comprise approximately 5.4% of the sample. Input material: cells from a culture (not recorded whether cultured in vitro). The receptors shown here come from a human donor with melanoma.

CDR3 amino acids: CASAPVAGGDTGELFF. CDR3 DNA sequence: TGCGCCAGTGCGCCCGTAGCGGGGGGAGACACCGGGGAGCTGTTTTTT. This chain connects TRBV5-1 to TRBJ2-2, with 10 bases aligning to TRBD2. After removal of 8 bases from V and 3 bases from J, the junction contained 10 bases not matched to a gene. The germline CDR1 and CDR2 sequences are SGHRS and YFSETQ. CDR3 length: 16 amino acids. Full variable domain (outside the CDR3, taken from reference TRBV5-1 and TRBJ2-2): KAGVTQTPRYLIKTRGQQVTLSCSPISGHRSVSWYQQTPGQGLQFLFEYFSETQRNKGNFPGRFSGRQFSNSRSEMNVSTLELGDSALYLCASAPVAGGDTGELFFGEGSRLTVL.

The CDR3 loop is CASSRLAGGGTDTQYF. For the CDR3, the DNA is TGTGCCAGCTCAAGACTAGCGGGGGGAGGCACAGATACGCAGTATTTT. The chain is built from TRBV6-4 and TRBJ2-3, with 13 positions matching TRBD2. Germline-derived CDR1 and CDR2 are MRHNA and SNTAGT. The CDR3 runs to 16 residues. The junction had 6 bases not matched to a gene; V was cut back by 8 bases and J by 1 base.

The CDR3 protein is CASSRGPNTEAFF. The CDR3 nucleotides are TGTGCCAGCAGTAGGGGGCCTAACACTGAAGCTTTCTTT. This chain links TRBV2 with TRBJ1-1; 7 nucleotides line up with TRBD1. Trimming at V came to 5 bases and at J to 2 bases, leaving 2 bases not matched to a gene. Germline lookup yields CDR1 SNHLY and CDR2 FYNNEI. The CDR3 extends over 13 amino acids.

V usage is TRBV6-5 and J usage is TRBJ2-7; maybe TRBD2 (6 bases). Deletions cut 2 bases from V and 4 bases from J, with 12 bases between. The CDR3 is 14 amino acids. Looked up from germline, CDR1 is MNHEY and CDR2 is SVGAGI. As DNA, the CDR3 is TGTGCCAGCAGTTACAGACTAGATTGGTACGAGCAGTACTTC. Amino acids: CASSYRLDWYEQYF.

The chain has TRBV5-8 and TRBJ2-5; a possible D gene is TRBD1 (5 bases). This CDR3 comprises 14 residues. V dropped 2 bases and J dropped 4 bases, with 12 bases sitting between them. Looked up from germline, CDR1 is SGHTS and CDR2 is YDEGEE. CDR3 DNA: TGTGCCAGCAGCTTAACCGGACATGGAGAGACCCAGTACTTC. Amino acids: CASSLTGHGETQYF.

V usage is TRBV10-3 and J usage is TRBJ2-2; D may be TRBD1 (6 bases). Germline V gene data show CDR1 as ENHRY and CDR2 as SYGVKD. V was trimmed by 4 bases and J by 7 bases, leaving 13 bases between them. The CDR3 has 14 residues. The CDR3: CAISGQDVVGELFF. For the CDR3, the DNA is TGTGCCATCAGTGGACAGGATGTAGTCGGGGAGCTGTTTTTT.

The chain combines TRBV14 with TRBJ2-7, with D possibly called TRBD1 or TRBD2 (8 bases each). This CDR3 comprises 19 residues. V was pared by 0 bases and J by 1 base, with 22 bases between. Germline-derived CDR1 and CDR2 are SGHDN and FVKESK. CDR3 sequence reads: CASSQDITGGTGGSYEQYF. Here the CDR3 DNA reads TGTGCCAGCAGCCAAGATATTACGGGGGGGACAGGTGGATCCTACGAGCAGTACTTC.